Each of the 18 T cell receptor beta chains below was sequenced from the same sample in a study of cytomegalovirus exposure and HLA in healthy donors. Sequenced by immunoSEQ multiplex PCR; TCRdb stores in-frame clones only, minus some. The sample lists around 60,000 clones, 96% occurring once. Sequenced: PBMCs. The receptors derive from a woman under 30 in good health and CMV-seronegative.

J is TRBJ2-7 and V is TRBV6-6, with D unresolved. Germline CDR1 and CDR2: MNHNY and SVGAGI (reference sequence). Trimming pared 5 bases from V and 6 bases from J, leaving 17 bases between. There are 14 residues in the CDR3. The CDR3: CASSPPFGVGEQYF. The CDR3 nucleotides read TGTGCCAGCAGTCCCCCGTTTGGAGTAGGCGAGCAGTACTTC.

This chain joins TRBV4-1 and TRBJ2-1; 13 bases map to TRBD2. The J segment lost 2 bases and the V segment lost 4 bases, leaving 11 bases of the junction unmatched. In germline, CDR1 is MGHRA, CDR2 YSYEKL. The CDR3 contains 19 residues. The CDR3 DNA follows: TGCGCCAGCAGCCCCCAAATCCGACTAGCGGGAGGCCCCTACAATGAGCAGTTCTTC. Translating gives CASSPQIRLAGGPYNEQFF.

The genes are TRBV28 and TRBJ2-7, with no clear D. Trimming removed 10 bases from V and 0 bases from J, with 10 bases in between. Germline V gene data show CDR1 as MDHEN and CDR2 as SYDVKM. The CDR3 contains 12 residues. The CDR3 bases are TGTGCCATCCAACAAAGCTCCTACGAGCAGTACTTC. This gives the protein CAIQQSSYEQYF.

The V and J genes are TRBV7-2 and TRBJ2-1; TRBD2 might be the D (7 bases). Per the germline V gene, CDR1 is SGHTA and CDR2 is FQGNSA. Deletions cut 1 base from V and 4 bases from J, with 14 bases between. This CDR3 contains 16 residues. CDR3 sequence (DNA): TGTGCCAGCAGCTTAGGTTCGGGGGGCTCATACAATGAGCAGTTCTTC. It codes for CASSLGSGGSYNEQFF.

CDR3 bases: TGTGCCAGCAGCTTGGGGGCGGACTCCCATAGCAATCAGCCCCAGCATTTT. As protein: CASSLGADSHSNQPQHF. The rearrangement uses TRBV5-8 and TRBJ1-5; no definite D call. V lost 0 bases and J 0 bases, leaving 13 bases between the germline ends. Germline CDR1 and CDR2: SGHTS and YDEGEE. The CDR3 sequence is 17 residues long.

This clone was recorded once. The chain has TRBV7-2 and TRBJ2-7, with 8 bases identical to TRBD2. With V trimmed by 2 bases and J by 2 bases, 11 bases remained unmatched. Germline V gene lookup returns CDR1 SGHTA and CDR2 FQGNSA. The CDR3 has 17 amino acids. The CDR3 region is CASSLQAGGVPPYEQYF. In nucleotides, the CDR3 is TGTGCCAGCAGCTTACAGGCCGGGGGGGTCCCACCCTACGAGCAGTACTTC.

This chain connects TRBV28 to TRBJ2-6, with D unresolved. The V gene's germline CDR1 is MDHEN and CDR2 SYDVKM. This CDR3 region has 16 residues. With 7 bases removed from V and 2 bases from J, the gap between germline ends came to 15 bases. The chain's CDR3 is CASTKLWQAGANVLTF. The CDR3 region has the DNA TGTGCCAGCACCAAGCTGTGGCAGGCTGGGGCCAACGTCCTGACTTTC.

The V gene is TRBV15, the J gene TRBJ1-1, with D unresolved. V lost 8 bases to trimming and J lost 8 bases, with 12 bases between them. This CDR3 is built from 11 residues. CDR1 and CDR2 (germline): LNHNV, YYDKDF (reference sequence). CDR3 region: CATAYAGEAFF. In nucleotides, the CDR3 is TGTGCCACCGCCTACGCGGGGGAAGCTTTCTTT.

This chain connects TRBV5-6 to TRBJ1-1; no firm D call. This CDR3 has 15 amino acids. The germline V gene has CDR1 SGHDT and CDR2 YYEEEE. V lost 1 base and J lost 2, with 12 bases in between. The CDR3 reads CASSLYAGSNTEAFF. The CDR3, as DNA: TGTGCCAGCAGCTTGTACGCGGGGAGTAACACTGAAGCTTTCTTT.

This clone was seen just once. CDR3 DNA: TGTGCCAGCGGGTCAGGGAGGTTTGGGGAGCAGTACTTC. Translated, it gives CASGSGRFGEQYF. The V call is TRBV5-8, the J call TRBJ2-7; weak D call: TRBD2 (6 bases). V gave up 7 bases and J gave up 7 bases, with 18 bases separating them. Per germline, CDR1 SGHTS and CDR2 YDEGEE. CDR3 size: 13 residues.

This rearrangement joins TRBV9 to TRBJ2-3; 8 nucleotides line up with TRBD2. V shed 6 bases, J shed 1 base, and the junction held 7 bases outside the gene matches. CDR1 is SGDLS, CDR2 YYNGEE, per germline. This CDR3 is 15 amino acids long. DNA for the CDR3: TGTGCCAGCACCAAAGCGGGGGCCCGCACAGATACGCAGTATTTT. The encoded protein is CASTKAGARTDTQYF.

Comments on this clone: At one end, the junction sequence differs from germline, possibly due to a read error. CDR3 sequence (DNA): TGTGGCAGCAGGCCAGGGAACACCGGGGAGCTGTTTTTT. Translated, it gives CGSRPGNTGELFF. This chain links TRBV7-6 with TRBJ2-2; unclear D gene. CDR3 length equals 13 residues. Germline-derived CDR1 and CDR2 are SGHVS and FNYEAQ.

J is TRBJ1-2 and V is TRBV28, with 8 bases matching TRBD1. CDR3 size: 15 residues. Germline CDR1 and CDR2: MDHEN and SYDVKM. With 3 bases clipped from V and 4 bases from J, the junction kept 7 bases outside the gene matches. The CDR3 DNA follows: TGTGCCAGCAGTTTCCCCACGGACAGGGCCTATGGCTACACCTTC. It codes for CASSFPTDRAYGYTF.

The chain links TRBV4-2 to TRBJ1-5; 7 bases line up with TRBD1. The germline gives CDR1 LGHNA, CDR2 YNFKEQ. The CDR3 totals 15 residues. V shed 0 bases and J 6 bases; nucleotides not matched to a gene: 5. The CDR3 loop is CASSQDEGAGQPQHF. CDR3 nucleotide sequence: TGTGCCAGCAGCCAAGATGAGGGGGCCGGTCAGCCCCAGCATTTT.

The J gene is TRBJ2-7, the V gene TRBV18, with TRBD2 as a possible D gene (6 bases). Trimming took 6 bases from V and 7 from J, leaving 13 bases between them. The V gene's germline CDR1 is KGHSH and CDR2 LQKENI. The CDR3 spans 12 residues. In DNA, the CDR3 is TGTGCCAGCTCCCCGGGACTTTATGAGCAGTACTTC. It translates to CASSPGLYEQYF. The full variable domain, its missing parts supplied by reference TRBV18 and TRBJ2-7, is NAGVMQNPRHLVRRRGQEARLRCSPMKGHSHVYWYRQLPEEGLKFMVYLQKENIIDESGMPKERFSAEFPKEGPSILRIQQVVRGDSAAYFCASSPGLYEQYFGPGTRLTVT.

V is TRBV25-1 and J is TRBJ1-3, with TRBD1 as a possible D gene (6 bases). Per the germline V gene, CDR1 is MGHDK and CDR2 is SYGVNS. The length of the CDR3 is 16 residues. Trimming shortened V by 2 bases and J by 6 bases, and 17 bases separated the two germline ends. The CDR3 loop is CASSEGGGPLANTIYF. The CDR3 DNA is TGTGCCAGCAGTGAAGGCGGGGGGCCCCTGGCAAACACCATATATTTT.

V and J are TRBV11-3 and TRBJ2-5, with D perhaps TRBD2 (5 bases). The CDR3 contains 15 residues. The V end was cut by 4 bases, the J end by 4 bases, with 16 bases between. Germline V gene sequence: CDR1 SGHNT, CDR2 YENEEA. This CDR3 reads CASSSGVSLAETQYF. CDR3 nucleotide sequence: TGTGCCAGCAGCTCCGGTGTGAGCCTAGCAGAGACCCAGTACTTC.

The V gene is TRBV19, the J gene TRBJ2-2; D is unresolved. Between the trimmed V and J ends, which lost 6 bases and 3 bases, there was a span of 5 bases. There are 12 residues in the CDR3. The germline V gene has CDR1 LNHDA and CDR2 SQIVND (reference sequence). The chain's CDR3 is CASSGYTGELFF. In DNA form, the CDR3 reads TGTGCCAGTAGCGGGTACACCGGGGAGCTGTTTTTT.